These 31 T cell receptor beta chains were all obtained from the same sample, sequenced in a study of T cell repertoires in cytomegalovirus infection. These receptors' targets are unknown. TCRdb passed the reads through MiXCR, listing each CDR3 protein once. The sample gives around 300,000 distinct CDR3 sequences, roughly 25% of which show up once; more than 10% is in the top ten. This specimen consisted of cultured PBMCs, obtained from culture after CMV antigen stimulation. Every receptor here comes from a human donor in good health (CMV status not recorded). Some clones in this sample may be carry-over from other donors' samples.

This clonotype was detected only a few times. The chain joins TRBV6-2 or TRBV6-3 to TRBJ2-5, with 10 bases that match TRBD2. The CDR3 has 16 amino acids. V lost 8 bases and J lost 0; bases outside the gene matches: 9. Germline assignment: CDR1 MNHEY and CDR2 SVGEGT. The CDR3 bases are TGTGCCAGCTGCCGAGGGACTAGCGAGTACCAAGAGACCCAGTACTTC. Its translation is CASCRGTSEYQETQYF.

The rearrangement joins TRBV10-3 to TRBJ1-2; D gene ambiguous. V was cut by 6 bases and J by 3 bases, with 14 bases left in between. This CDR3 contains 14 residues. CDR1 is ENHRY and CDR2 is SYGVKD in the germline V gene. CDR3 DNA: TGTGCCATCAGGGGCACGGACGGGCACTATGGCTACACCTTC. Translation gives CAIRGTDGHYGYTF.

This clonotype was seen more than once but under ten times. The chain couples TRBV12-3 or TRBV12-4 to TRBJ2-3; no clear D gene. The CDR3 consists of 16 residues. The V end was cut by 5 bases, the J end by 5 bases, with 20 bases between. CDR3 DNA sequence: TGTGCCAGCAGTAAAAAAGGGCTTTTACCCATAGATACGCAGTATTTT. Translation: CASSKKGLLPIDTQYF.

This clonotype showed up just a few times. The chain is built from TRBV7-2 and TRBJ1-1; D call uncertain. The germline gives CDR1 SGHTA, CDR2 FQGNSA. This CDR3 spans 13 amino acids. Trimming took 5 bases from V and 0 from J, leaving 7 bases between them. CDR3 sequence (DNA): TGTGCCAGCAGCGTACAGATGAACACTGAAGCTTTCTTT. As protein: CASSVQMNTEAFF.

On this clonotype: A much larger clone is a single base away; this may be a read error. The CDR3 nucleotides read TGTGCCAGCAGCTTAGTACCTAGCGGGAATTACAATGAGCAGTTGTTC. It codes for CASSLVPSGNYNEQLF. This chain uses TRBV7-8 with TRBJ2-1; 9 bases are a match to TRBD2. Germline-derived CDR1 and CDR2 are SGHVS and FQNEAQ. The CDR3 spans 16 residues.

This clonotype has just a few counts. V gene TRBV20-1 combines with J gene TRBJ2-1; 7 bases match TRBD1. Germline lookup yields CDR1 DFQATT and CDR2 SNEGSKA (reference sequence). The trim removed 0 bases at V and 5 bases at J, leaving 10 bases unmatched. The CDR3 runs to 16 residues. The CDR3 DNA reads as TGCAGTGCTAGAGATCTCCAGCTTACAGGGGACAATGAGCAGTTCTTC. Translation gives CSARDLQLTGDNEQFF.

This clonotype was recorded at least ten times. The rearrangement links TRBV7-2 to TRBJ2-3, with 9 bases identical to TRBD1. The CDR3 runs to 15 residues. Germline lookup yields CDR1 SGHTA and CDR2 FQGNSA. The trim removed 1 base at V and 6 bases at J, leaving 5 bases unmatched. The CDR3 protein is CASSLVGQGGDTQYF. The CDR3, as DNA: TGTGCCAGCAGCTTAGTGGGACAGGGAGGGGATACGCAGTATTTT.

This sequence joins TRBV6-5 and TRBJ2-1; TRBD2 agrees at 11 bases. Germline V gene lookup returns CDR1 MNHEY and CDR2 SVGAGI. The J segment lost 6 bases and the V segment lost 4 bases, leaving 26 bases of the junction unmatched. This CDR3 spans 22 amino acids. The CDR3 loop reads CASSFRTLWVAGGPSVANEQFF. In nucleotides, the CDR3 is TGTGCCAGCAGTTTCCGAACCCTCTGGGTAGCGGGAGGGCCGTCTGTTGCCAATGAGCAGTTCTTC.

This clonotype appeared many times. The chain uses TRBV11-2 and TRBJ2-5; D tentatively reads TRBD1 or TRBD2 (5 bases each). V lost 2 bases to trimming and J lost 4 bases, with 17 bases between them. CDR3 size: 16 residues. CDR1 is SGHAT, CDR2 FQNNGV, per germline. CDR3 sequence: CASSLMGPSSRETQYF. CDR3 DNA: TGTGCCAGCAGCTTAATGGGACCATCCTCTCGAGAGACCCAGTACTTC.

This clonotype appeared a few times. This chain uses TRBV28 with TRBJ1-1, with 9 bases fitting TRBD1. This CDR3 comprises 15 residues. V lost 6 bases to trimming and J lost 4 bases; unmatched junction nucleotides: 9. From germline, CDR1 is MDHEN and CDR2 SYDVKM. CDR3 in amino acids: CASSTTGTGFTEAFF. The CDR3 DNA is TGTGCCAGCAGCACAACCGGGACAGGGTTCACTGAAGCTTTCTTT.

The chain couples TRBV19 to TRBJ1-2; D is unresolved. Trimming took 5 bases from V and 2 from J, leaving 9 bases between them. CDR3 size: 13 residues. The germline CDR1 and CDR2 sequences are LNHDA and SQIVND (reference sequence). CDR3 DNA sequence: TGTGCCAGTAGTCCCCCCGGGAACTATGGCTACACCTTC. This gives the protein CASSPPGNYGYTF.

This clonotype was recorded a few times. The chain joins TRBV7-2 to TRBJ1-2; no firm D call. V was pared by 1 base and J by 4 bases, with 19 bases between. In germline, CDR1 is SGHTA, CDR2 FQGNSA. This CDR3 region has 17 residues. CDR3 DNA sequence: TGTGCCAGCAGCTTAGGTATAGTCCCCCGGGCCATCTATGGCTACACCTTC. It encodes CASSLGIVPRAIYGYTF.

This clonotype was seen a few times. This chain connects TRBV12-3 or TRBV12-4 to TRBJ1-1; no definite D call. This CDR3 is built from 13 residues. Trimming removed 7 bases from V and 4 bases from J, with 13 bases in between. In DNA form, the CDR3 reads TGTGCCAGCACCCTTGAGAGTGTCACTGAAGCTTTCTTT. Protein: CASTLESVTEAFF.

This clonotype was observed a handful of times. One end of the junction varies from germline; a read error may be responsible. The V gene is TRBV11-2, the J gene TRBJ1-2; no clear D. CDR3 size: 11 residues. Per germline, CDR1 SGHAT and CDR2 FQNNGV. The CDR3 DNA follows: TGTGCCAGCAGCTTAGATTCAAACCCTCACTTC. Protein product: CASSLDSNPHF.

This rearrangement joins TRBV11-3 to TRBJ1-1; D may be TRBD1 (6 bases). Germline V CDR1 and CDR2: SGHNT, YENEEA. The CDR3 covers 14 residues. With 5 bases removed from V and 6 bases from J, the gap between germline ends came to 16 bases. The CDR3 nucleotides read TGTGCCAGCAGCCCCCAAGGACAGAATTCTGAAGCTTTCTTT. It yields the protein CASSPQGQNSEAFF.

Here the CDR3 reads CASSLTTGNTGELFF. CDR3 nucleotide sequence: TGTGCCAGCAGCTTAACGACAGGAAACACCGGGGAGCTGTTTTTT. The chain uses TRBV7-6 and TRBJ2-2; a possible D gene is TRBD1 (6 bases). The CDR3 loop spans 15 amino acids. Germline lookup yields CDR1 SGHVS and CDR2 FNYEAQ. Trimming stripped 2 bases from V and 2 bases from J, with 9 bases between.

This clonotype was counted only a few times. The chain is built from TRBV7-2 and TRBJ2-1; 7 positions agree with TRBD2. The J segment lost 8 bases and the V segment lost 1 base, leaving 5 bases of the junction unmatched. From germline, CDR1 is SGHTA and CDR2 FQGNSA. The CDR3 is 14 amino acids. The CDR3 region has the DNA TGTGCCAGCAGCTTAGTGAGTGGGAGGGATGAGCAGTTCTTC. Translated: CASSLVSGRDEQFF.

V usage is TRBV7-8 and J usage is TRBJ1-2, with 7 bases identical to TRBD1. This CDR3 is built from 14 residues. From germline, CDR1 is SGHVS and CDR2 FQNEAQ. Germline trimming cut 7 bases from V and 7 bases from J; bases unmatched to any gene: 12. CDR3 region: CASTWGGGAGGYTF. The CDR3 region has the DNA TGTGCCAGCACCTGGGGAGGGGGCGCGGGTGGCTACACCTTC.

This clonotype was observed a handful of times. In DNA form, the CDR3 reads TGTGCCAGCAGCGTCGCCAGCACAGATACGCAGTATTTT. The encoded protein is CASSVASTDTQYF. The chain links TRBV9 to TRBJ2-3, with D hard to call. Trimming left V 2 bases short and J 0 bases short, with 4 bases between. The germline CDR1 and CDR2 sequences are SGDLS and YYNGEE. This CDR3 is 13 amino acids long.

This clonotype was seen at least ten times. This sequence joins TRBV12-3 or TRBV12-4 and TRBJ2-1, with 11 positions matching TRBD2. Trimming removed 8 bases from V and 7 bases from J; junction bases left unmatched: 13. The CDR3 covers 16 residues. The CDR3: CASGLQLAGVWNEQFF. As DNA, the CDR3 is TGTGCCAGCGGGCTGCAACTAGCGGGAGTCTGGAATGAGCAGTTCTTC.

This chain joins TRBV28 and TRBJ1-1; 8 bases align to TRBD1. V was clipped by 10 bases and J by 4 bases; unmatched bases: 11. The CDR3 totals 14 residues. The germline V gene has CDR1 MDHEN and CDR2 SYDVKM. The CDR3 coding sequence is TGTGCCACTACCCCAGGGGGCTGGGTCACTGAAGCTTTCTTT. Translation: CATTPGGWVTEAFF.

This clonotype was seen a single time. The chain joins TRBV20-1 to TRBJ2-2; perhaps D is TRBD1 or TRBD2 (5 bases each). CDR3 size: 14 residues. The germline V gene encodes CDR1 DFQATT and CDR2 SNEGSKA (reference sequence). Trimming pared 6 bases from V and 1 base from J, leaving 12 bases between. CDR3 loop: CSAPGPLNTGELFF. CDR3 nucleotide sequence: TGCAGTGCCCCGGGACCCCTGAACACCGGGGAGCTGTTTTTT.

This clonotype was seen a handful of times. The chain combines TRBV6-5 with TRBJ1-1; no clear D. This CDR3 spans 15 amino acids. In germline, CDR1 is MNHEY, CDR2 SVGAGI. V was cut by 0 bases and J by 2 bases, with 10 bases left in between. In DNA form, the CDR3 reads TGTGCCAGCAGTTACTCGGCACAGCCAAACACTGAAGCTTTCTTT. The encoded protein is CASSYSAQPNTEAFF.

The chain is built from TRBV4-1 and TRBJ1-1; unclear D gene. CDR1 MGHRA and CDR2 YSYEKL come from the germline V gene. V was shortened by 1 base and J by 1 base, with 10 bases between the two germline ends. This CDR3 has 15 amino acids. The CDR3 region has the DNA TGCGCCAGCAGCCAAGCTATGACTGCGAACACTGAAGCTTTCTTT. Translated, it gives CASSQAMTANTEAFF.

This clonotype was seen ten or more times. The chain recombines TRBV28 with TRBJ2-7; D is unresolved. V lost 8 bases, J lost 0 bases, and 14 bases lay in between. The CDR3 sequence is 14 residues long. Looked up from germline, CDR1 is MDHEN and CDR2 is SYDVKM. The chain's CDR3 is CASRGSSSSYEQYV. CDR3 nucleotide sequence: TGTGCCAGCCGAGGCAGCAGTAGCTCCTACGAGCAGTACGTC.

This clonotype has just a few counts. The chain links TRBV14 to TRBJ2-7; possibly TRBD2 for D (5 bases). Trimming left V 3 bases short and J 9 bases short, with 21 bases between. Germline values: CDR1 SGHDN, CDR2 FVKESK. The CDR3 sequence is 15 residues long. CDR3 DNA sequence: TGTGCCAGCAGCCACTTAAGGGAGATAACTACGAGGCAGTACTTC. Protein: CASSHLREITTRQYF.

This clonotype was observed a handful of times. The V call is TRBV12-3 or TRBV12-4, the J call TRBJ2-1, with TRBD1 matching over 10 bases. V lost 7 bases and J lost 2; bases outside the gene matches: 5. The length of the CDR3 is 15 residues. The CDR3 DNA is TGTGCCAGCAAGACCGGGACAGGGGCCTACAATGAGCAGTTCTTC. It specifies CASKTGTGAYNEQFF.

This clonotype was observed a handful of times. J is TRBJ2-7 and V is TRBV7-6; tentative D call: TRBD1 (5 bases). Germline V CDR1 and CDR2: SGHVS, FNYEAQ. This CDR3 spans 16 amino acids. V was pared by 5 bases and J by 0 bases, with 17 bases between. This CDR3 is CASSQIPGQSSYEQYF. CDR3 nucleotides: TGTGCCAGCAGCCAAATCCCAGGGCAGAGCTCCTACGAGCAGTACTTC.

The table lists this clonotype with many counts. The chain links TRBV7-8 to TRBJ1-1; no firm D call. The V end was cut by 4 bases, the J end by 11 bases, with 11 bases between. The CDR3 is 11 amino acids. Germline values: CDR1 SGHVS, CDR2 FQNEAQ. The CDR3 DNA reads as TGTGCCAGCAGCTGGGCGGACGGTGCTTTCTTT. Its protein product is CASSWADGAFF.

This clonotype has more than one count but fewer than ten. The genes are TRBV15 and TRBJ2-1, with 11 bases fitting TRBD1. The CDR3 has 15 residues. V lost 8 bases and J lost 8; bases outside the gene matches: 11. Germline CDR1 reads LNHNV; CDR2 reads YYDKDF (reference sequence). The CDR3 protein is CATLSLDRGLHEQFF. The CDR3 region has the DNA TGTGCCACCCTATCGCTGGACAGGGGGCTCCATGAGCAGTTCTTC.

V and J are TRBV7-2 and TRBJ2-2; TRBD2 agrees at 8 bases. J lost 7 bases, V lost 2 bases, and 9 bases had no gene match. The V gene's germline CDR1 is SGHTA and CDR2 FQGNSA. The CDR3 contains 16 residues. CDR3 bases: TGTGCCAGCAGCTTAATTCCAGCGGGAGTTGTCGGGGAGCTGTTTTTT. Its translation is CASSLIPAGVVGELFF.